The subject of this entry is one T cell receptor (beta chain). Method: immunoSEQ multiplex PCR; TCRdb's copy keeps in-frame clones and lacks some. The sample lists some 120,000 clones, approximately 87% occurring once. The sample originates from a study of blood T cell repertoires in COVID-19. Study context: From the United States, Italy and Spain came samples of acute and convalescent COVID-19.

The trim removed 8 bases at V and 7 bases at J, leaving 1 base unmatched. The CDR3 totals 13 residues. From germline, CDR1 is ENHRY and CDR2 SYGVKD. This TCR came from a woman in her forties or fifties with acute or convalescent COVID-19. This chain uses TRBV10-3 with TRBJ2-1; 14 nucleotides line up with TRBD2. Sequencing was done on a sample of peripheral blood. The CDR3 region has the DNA TGTGCCATCGGGACTAGCGGGAGTAATGAGCAGTTCTTC. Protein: CAIGTSGSNEQFF.